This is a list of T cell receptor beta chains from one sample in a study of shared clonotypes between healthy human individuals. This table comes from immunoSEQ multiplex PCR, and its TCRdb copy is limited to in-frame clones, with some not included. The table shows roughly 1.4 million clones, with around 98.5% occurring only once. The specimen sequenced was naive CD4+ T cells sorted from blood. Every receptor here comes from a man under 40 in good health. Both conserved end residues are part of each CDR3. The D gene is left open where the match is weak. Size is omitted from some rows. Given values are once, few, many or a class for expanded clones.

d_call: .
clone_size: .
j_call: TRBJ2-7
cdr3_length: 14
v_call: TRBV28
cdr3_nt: TGTGCCAGCAGTGATTCGGACGAGTTCTACGAGCAGTACTTC
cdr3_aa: CASSDSDEFYEQYF

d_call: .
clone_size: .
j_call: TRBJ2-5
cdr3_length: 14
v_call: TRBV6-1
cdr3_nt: TGTGCCAGCAGTCCCGGCGGCTACCAAGAGACCCAGTACTTC
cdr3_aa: CASSPGGYQETQYF

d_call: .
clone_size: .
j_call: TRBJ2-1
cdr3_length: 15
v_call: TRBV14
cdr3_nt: TGTGCCAGCAGCCAGGGCGGGACCCCCTACAATGAGCAGTTCTTC
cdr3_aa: CASSQGGTPYNEQFF

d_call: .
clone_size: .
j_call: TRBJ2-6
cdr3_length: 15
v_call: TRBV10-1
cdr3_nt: TGCGCCAGCAGTCCCACAGGGCGTGGGGCCAACGTCCTGACTTTC
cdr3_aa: CASSPTGRGANVLTF

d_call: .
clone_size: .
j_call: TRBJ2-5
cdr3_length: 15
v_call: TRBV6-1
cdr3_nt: TGTGCCAGCAGTGAAGGCTCTACCGCGCAAGAGACCCAGTACTTC
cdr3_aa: CASSEGSTAQETQYF

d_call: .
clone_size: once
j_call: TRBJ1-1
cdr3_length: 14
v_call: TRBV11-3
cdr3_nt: TGTGCCAGCAGCTCCCACGGGACCAACACTGAAGCTTTCTTT
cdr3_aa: CASSSHGTNTEAFF

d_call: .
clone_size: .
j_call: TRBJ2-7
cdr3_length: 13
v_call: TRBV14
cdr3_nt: TGTGCCAGCAGAGGGGGTGGGTCCTACGAGCAGTACTTC
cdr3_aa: CASRGGGSYEQYF

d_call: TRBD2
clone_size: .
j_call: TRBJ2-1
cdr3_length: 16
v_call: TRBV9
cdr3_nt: TGTGCCAGCAGCGTGGGAATAGCGGGAGTAGACAATGAGCAGTTCTTC
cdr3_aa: CASSVGIAGVDNEQFF

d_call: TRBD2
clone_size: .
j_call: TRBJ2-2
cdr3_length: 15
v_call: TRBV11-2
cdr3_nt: TGTGCCAGCAGCTTCGGGACTAGGAACACCGGGGAGCTGTTTTTT
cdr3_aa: CASSFGTRNTGELFF

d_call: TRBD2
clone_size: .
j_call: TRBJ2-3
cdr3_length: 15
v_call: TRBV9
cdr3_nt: TGTGCCAGCAGCGTAGGGCTAGCGGGAACAGATACGCAGTATTTT
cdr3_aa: CASSVGLAGTDTQYF

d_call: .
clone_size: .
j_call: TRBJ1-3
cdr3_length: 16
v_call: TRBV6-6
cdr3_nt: TGTGCCAGCAGTTACGACCGGTCAGGCTCTGGAAACACCATATATTTT
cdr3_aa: CASSYDRSGSGNTIYF

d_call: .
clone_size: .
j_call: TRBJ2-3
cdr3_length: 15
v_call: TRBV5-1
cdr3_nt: TGCGCCAGCAGCTTGGATCCGGGAATCACAGATACGCAGTATTTT
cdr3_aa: CASSLDPGITDTQYF

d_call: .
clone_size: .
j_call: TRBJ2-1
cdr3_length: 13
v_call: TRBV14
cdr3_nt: TGTGCCAGCGGTGGCAGAAGATACAATGAGCAGTTCTTC
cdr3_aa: CASGGRRYNEQFF

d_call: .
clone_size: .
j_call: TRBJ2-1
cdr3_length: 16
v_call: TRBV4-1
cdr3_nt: TGCGCCAGCAGCCAAGGTGGTAGTCCTTCCTACAATGAGCAGTTCTTC
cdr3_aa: CASSQGGSPSYNEQFF

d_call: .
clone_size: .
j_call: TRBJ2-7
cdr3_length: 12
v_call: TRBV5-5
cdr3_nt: TGTGCCAGCAGCCAGGACAACTACGAGCAGTACTTC
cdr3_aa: CASSQDNYEQYF

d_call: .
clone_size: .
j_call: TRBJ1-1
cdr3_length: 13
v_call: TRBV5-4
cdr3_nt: TGTGCCAGCAGTGGTCACTCGAACACTGAAGCTTTCTTT
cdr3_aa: CASSGHSNTEAFF

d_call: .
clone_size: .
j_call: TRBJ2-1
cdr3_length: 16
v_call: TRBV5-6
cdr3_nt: TGTGCCAGCAGCTTGTATGAGGGAGGATATTTCGGTGAGCAGTTCTTC
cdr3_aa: CASSLYEGGYFGEQFF

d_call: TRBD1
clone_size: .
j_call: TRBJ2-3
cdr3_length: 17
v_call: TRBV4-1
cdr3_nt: TGCGCCAGCAGCCAAGTAAGGACAGGGGGCCCCCAAGGTACGCAGTATTTT
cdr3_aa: CASSQVRTGGPQGTQYF